These T cell receptor beta chains were read from a single sample in a study of blood T cell repertoires in COVID-19. The table came from immunoSEQ multiplex PCR; TCRdb's copy has only in-frame clones and leaves some out. The sample gives more than 35,000 clones, roughly 80% of which show up once; over 15% is in the top ten. Specimen: peripheral blood. These receptors all stem from a man aged 70 or older with acute or convalescent COVID-19. The CDR3 runs from the conserved cysteine through the conserved F or W. A D gene is named only where the DNA matches it firmly.

>16|TRBV19|TRBJ2-1|TRBD2
CASSIDSGSLSNEQFF
>16|TRBV3-1/TRBV3-2|TRBJ2-1|TRBD2
CASSTAAGTSYNEQFF
>15|TRBV18|TRBJ2-2|.
CASSDPDMVGGELFF
>15|TRBV18|TRBJ2-7|.
CASSPPGGDSYEQYF
>20|TRBV28|TRBJ2-6|TRBD1
CASRPSLGQGSNSGANVLTF
>16|TRBV14|TRBJ1-1|TRBD1
CASSQHAGTGNTEAFF
>15|TRBV2|TRBJ2-3|TRBD2
CATKGTWEGADTQYF
>14|TRBV15|TRBJ1-4|.
CATSRVFSGEKLFF
>17|TRBV5-6|TRBJ2-2|TRBD1
CASSFTKGTGGTGELFF
>17|TRBV5-4|TRBJ2-3|TRBD1
CASSLGSAGGPSDTQYF
>13|TRBV24-1|TRBJ2-3|TRBD2
CATSESTSLVQYF
>16|TRBV7-2|TRBJ1-1|.
CASSLAQAGENTEAFF
>14|TRBV7-2|TRBJ1-1|.
CASTARRVNTEAFF
>15|TRBV9|TRBJ1-2|TRBD1
CASSGEGTGEPGCTF
>14|TRBV5-6|TRBJ2-3|.
CASRGQQGSDTQYF
>14|TRBV7-2|TRBJ2-5|TRBD1
CASSKDRGRETQYF
>16|TRBV5-1|TRBJ2-3|TRBD2
CASSLGLAGFPDTQYF
>15|TRBV30|TRBJ2-3|.
CAWSIPSASTDTQYF
>16|TRBV19|TRBJ1-4|TRBD1
CASKKGPGQGNEKLFF
>18|TRBV5-4|TRBJ2-5|TRBD2
CASSFVSRTSGGSIAQYF
>13|TRBV29-1|TRBJ1-3|.
CSVSFGSGNTIYF
>14|TRBV5-1|TRBJ1-5|.
CASSLSGDRQPQHF
>15|TRBV6-2/TRBV6-3|TRBJ1-1|.
CASSYSGAVGTEAFF
>14|TRBV6-4|TRBJ2-2|TRBD1
CASRDRTNTGELFF
>14|TRBV4-3|TRBJ2-7|.
CASSQVAGRYEQYF
>14|TRBV19|TRBJ1-3|.
CASRVRGSGNTIYF
>12|TRBV27|TRBJ1-1|TRBD1
CASADRDTEAFF
>14|TRBV6-2/TRBV6-3|TRBJ2-7|TRBD2
CASSYGTSSYEQYF
>14|TRBV6-5|TRBJ2-1|TRBD2
CASNLGLAGPEQFF
>13|TRBV18|TRBJ2-7|.
CASSPPTAYEQYF
>15|TRBV9|TRBJ1-5|.
CASSVGGGGNQPQHF
>15|TRBV4-3|TRBJ2-5|.
CASSLARGTGETQYF
>13|TRBV27|TRBJ1-4|TRBD1
CASKTGINEKLFF
>13|TRBV6-5|TRBJ1-1|.
CASRRRRDTEAFF
>13|TRBV7-7|TRBJ1-6|.
CASSLDRDSPLHF
>14|TRBV18|TRBJ2-1|.
CASSRVGAGNEQFF
>13|TRBV3-1/TRBV3-2|TRBJ1-1|.
CASSLSMNTEAFF
>16|TRBV18|TRBJ1-6|.
CASSPGRDSYNSPLHF
>10|TRBV29-1|TRBJ2-1|TRBD1
CSAADRAQFF
>17|TRBV18|TRBJ2-3|TRBD1
CASSYPLRTGGTDTQYF
>16|TRBV11-2|TRBJ2-2|.
CASSLGRTENTGELFF
>16|TRBV9|TRBJ2-6|TRBD1
CASSANRGSGANVLTF
>16|TRBV7-9|TRBJ1-1|.
CASSLGGGDWSAPAFF
>13|TRBV12-3/TRBV12-4|TRBJ2-1|.
CASSLTGYTEQFF
>13|TRBV12-3/TRBV12-4|TRBJ2-1|.
CASSPGTRNEQFF
>12|TRBV7-2|TRBJ1-2|.
CASSPNSYGYTF
>15|TRBV5-1|TRBJ1-6|TRBD1
CASSVGQGSNSPLHF
>13|TRBV12-3/TRBV12-4|TRBJ2-2|.
CASTATSSGELFF
>18|TRBV7-9|TRBJ1-2|TRBD1
CASSLGRDSKGALRGYTF
>16|TRBV5-6|TRBJ1-1|.
CASSLAVSVIYTEAFF
>11|TRBV10-2|TRBJ2-3|TRBD1
CASSGDRGRYF
>16|TRBV28|TRBJ2-2|TRBD2
CAITAGGLMGTGELFF
>15|TRBV7-2|TRBJ2-6|.
CASSLAGAGANVLTF
>14|TRBV5-5|TRBJ2-1|TRBD2
CASSLTSGSNRQFF
>14|TRBV7-2|TRBJ2-2|.
CASSTVSTSGELFF
>14|TRBV18|TRBJ1-1|TRBD1
CASSGTAGNTEAFF
>15|TRBV29-1|TRBJ2-3|TRBD2
CSVEGATSGRDTQYF
>15|TRBV7-2|TRBJ2-5|TRBD2
CASSLQLAGQETQYF
>13|TRBV6-5|TRBJ1-2|.
CASSTGGNYGYTF
>14|TRBV6-5|TRBJ1-6|.
CASSPRSYNSPLHF